A selection of T cell receptor beta chains follows, all from one sample in a study of cytomegalovirus exposure and HLA in healthy donors. Produced via immunoSEQ multiplex PCR; TCRdb's table is partial and in-frame only. This sample contains tens of thousands of clones. Input material: PBMCs. These receptors all come from a woman aged 55-70 years in good health and CMV-seropositive. CDR3s leave out the opening cysteine and the closing phenylalanine or tryptophan.

TRBJ1-2 | TRBV5-1 | ASSLVGGQYGYT
TRBJ2-5 | TRBV4-3 | ASSQDLLAGGQETQY
TRBJ1-1 | TRBV5-6 | ASRKTGATEAF
TRBJ1-2 | TRBV1 | TSSQAGVGYT
TRBJ2-7 | TRBV4-3 | ASSQDRENPYEQY
TRBJ2-1 | TRBV9 | ASSVTGTGFNEQF
TRBJ1-5 | TRBV18 | ASSSGDGNLYSNQPQH
TRBJ2-2 | TRBV29-1 | SGRQGGRTGELF
TRBJ1-6 | TRBV10-3 | AISETGGVGNSPLH
TRBJ1-5 | TRBV10-2 | ASSEFQGSQPQH
TRBJ1-5 | TRBV6-1 | ASSEGRGVLNQPQH
TRBJ1-2 | TRBV6-5 | ASSYRTSNYGYT
TRBJ1-2 | TRBV6-6 | ASSPHMYGYT
TRBJ1-2 | TRBV19 | ASSMAQGPNYGYT
TRBJ1-2 | TRBV2 | ASRAPVGANYGYT
TRBJ2-7 | TRBV4-1 | ASSQDQGGGTYEQY
TRBJ1-1 | TRBV7-8 | ASSPGALNTEAF
TRBJ2-1 | TRBV27 | ASSLSVALGDNEQF
TRBJ2-7 | TRBV19 | ASGDRADNEQY
TRBJ1-5 | TRBV19 | ASSLAGPGRGSNQPQH
TRBJ1-1 | TRBV29-1 | SVESGYGSNTEAF
TRBJ1-1 | TRBV19 | ASSIDWEAF